This T cell receptor (beta chain) was sequenced for a study of T cells in Graves' hyperthyroidism and ophthalmopathy. This clonotype showed up many times. The CDR3 is 15 residues long. The V gene's germline CDR1 is SGHRS and CDR2 YFSETQ. The trim removed 5 bases at V and 6 bases at J, leaving 7 bases unmatched. Diagnosis rested on symptoms, serum thyroxine and TRAb, thyroid ultrasound, and orbital computed tomography. Using RNA transcripts as the source, TCR beta CDR3 regions were amplified. With the HTBI primer set, the TCR CDR3 went through a first round of RT-PCR. TCRdb analysed the multiplex PCR reads with MiXCR anew, one entry per CDR3 protein. Found here are 280,000 or so distinct CDR3 sequences, roughly 15% of them singletons; the top ten hold roughly 30%.

The TCR comes from a woman in her fifties or sixties with Graves' hyperthyroidism that later progressed to Graves' ophthalmopathy. The sequenced sample was blood. This sequence joins TRBV5-1 and TRBJ2-1, with TRBD2 matching 11 bases. The CDR3, as DNA: TGCGCCAGCAGTTTTAGCGGGAGGGCCGTCAATGAGCAGTTCTTC. It specifies CASSFSGRAVNEQFF. Combining the CDR3 with reference TRBV5-1 and TRBJ2-1 gives the whole variable domain KAGVTQTPRYLIKTRGQQVTLSCSPISGHRSVSWYQQTPGQGLQFLFEYFSETQRNKGNFPGRFSGRQFSNSRSEMNVSTLELGDSALYLCASSFSGRAVNEQFFGPGTRLTVL.